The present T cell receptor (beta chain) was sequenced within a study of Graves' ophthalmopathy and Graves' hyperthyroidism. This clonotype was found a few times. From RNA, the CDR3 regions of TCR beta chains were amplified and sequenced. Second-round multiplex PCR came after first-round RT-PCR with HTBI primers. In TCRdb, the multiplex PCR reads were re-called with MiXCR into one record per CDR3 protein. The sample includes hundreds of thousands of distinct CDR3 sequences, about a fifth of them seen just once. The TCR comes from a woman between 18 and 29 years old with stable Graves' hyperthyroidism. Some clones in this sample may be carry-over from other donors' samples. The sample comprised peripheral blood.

The CDR3 sequence is CASSPRTGGVGGELFF. For the CDR3, the DNA is TGTGCCAGCAGCCCCCGCACGGGCGGGGTTGGCGGGGAGCTGTTTTTT. V gene TRBV7-8 combines with J gene TRBJ2-2; tentative D call: TRBD2 (6 bases). Trimming left V 5 bases short and J 7 bases short, with 20 bases between. The CDR3 spans 16 residues. The germline CDR1 and CDR2 sequences are SGHVS and FQNEAQ.